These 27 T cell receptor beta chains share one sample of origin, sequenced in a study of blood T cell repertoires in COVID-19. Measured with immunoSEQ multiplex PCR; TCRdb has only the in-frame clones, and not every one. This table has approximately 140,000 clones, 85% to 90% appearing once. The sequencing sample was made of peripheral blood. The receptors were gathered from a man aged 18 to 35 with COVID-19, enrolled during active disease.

Written as DNA, the CDR3 is TGTGCCAGCAGCTTACATCAGGGGTCCTACAATGAGCAGTTCTTC. Its protein product is CASSLHQGSYNEQFF. V usage is TRBV7-9 and J usage is TRBJ2-1, with D tentatively TRBD1 (6 bases). The CDR3 has 15 residues. Germline CDR1 and CDR2: SEHNR and FQNEAQ (reference sequence). V lost 2 bases and J lost 1, with 9 bases in between.

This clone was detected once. This CDR3 is CASSKGSGF. The CDR3, as DNA: TGTGCCAGCAGCAAAGGGAGCGGGTTC. This chain links TRBV21-1 with TRBJ1-2. TRBV21-1 counts as a pseudogene. The CDR3 consists of 9 residues.

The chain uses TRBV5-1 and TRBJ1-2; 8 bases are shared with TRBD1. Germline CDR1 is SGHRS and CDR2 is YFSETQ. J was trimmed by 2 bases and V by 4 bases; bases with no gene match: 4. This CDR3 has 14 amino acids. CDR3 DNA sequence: TGCGCCAGCAGCCTAGGACAGGGAAACTATGGCTACACCTTC. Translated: CASSLGQGNYGYTF.

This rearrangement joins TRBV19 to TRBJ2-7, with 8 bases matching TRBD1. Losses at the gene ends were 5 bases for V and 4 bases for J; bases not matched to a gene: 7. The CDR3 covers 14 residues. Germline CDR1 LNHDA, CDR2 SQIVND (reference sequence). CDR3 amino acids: CASSPGTGRYEQYF. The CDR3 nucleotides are TGTGCCAGTAGTCCTGGGACAGGAAGGTACGAGCAGTACTTC. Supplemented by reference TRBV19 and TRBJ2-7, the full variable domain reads DGGITQSPKYLFRKEGQNVTLSCEQNLNHDAMYWYRQDPGQGLRLIYYSQIVNDFQKGDIAEGYSVSREKKESFPLTVTSAQKNPTAFYLCASSPGTGRYEQYFGPGTRLTVT.

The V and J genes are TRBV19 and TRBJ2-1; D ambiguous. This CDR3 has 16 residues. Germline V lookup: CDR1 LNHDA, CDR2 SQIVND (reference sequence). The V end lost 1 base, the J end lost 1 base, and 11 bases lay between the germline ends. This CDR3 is CASSIVLATSYNEQFF. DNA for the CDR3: TGTGCCAGTAGTATAGTTCTCGCGACATCCTACAATGAGCAGTTCTTC.

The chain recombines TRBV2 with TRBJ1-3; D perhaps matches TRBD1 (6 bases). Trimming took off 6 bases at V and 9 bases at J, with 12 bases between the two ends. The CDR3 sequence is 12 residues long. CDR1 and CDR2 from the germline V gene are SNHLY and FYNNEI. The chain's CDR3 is CASRSQGTTIYF. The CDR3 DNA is TGTGCCAGCAGATCCCAGGGGACCACCATATATTTT.

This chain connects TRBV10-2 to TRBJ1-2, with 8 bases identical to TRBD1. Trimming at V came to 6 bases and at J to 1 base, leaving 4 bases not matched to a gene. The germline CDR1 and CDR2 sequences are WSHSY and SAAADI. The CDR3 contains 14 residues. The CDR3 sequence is CASSGQGINYGYTF. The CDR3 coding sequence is TGCGCCAGCAGCGGACAGGGAATTAACTATGGCTACACCTTC.

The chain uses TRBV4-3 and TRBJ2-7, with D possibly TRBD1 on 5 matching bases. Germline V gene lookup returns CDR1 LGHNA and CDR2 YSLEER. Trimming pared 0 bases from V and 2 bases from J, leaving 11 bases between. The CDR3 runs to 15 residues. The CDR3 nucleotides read TGCGCCAGCAGCCAAGATGAGACAGACCCCTACGAGCAGTACTTC. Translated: CASSQDETDPYEQYF.

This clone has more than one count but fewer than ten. This CDR3 is CATSRLSVNSGANVLTF. The CDR3 DNA is TGTGCCACCAGCAGATTATCGGTTAACTCTGGGGCCAACGTCCTGACTTTC. This chain joins TRBV15 and TRBJ2-6; D is ambiguous. The CDR3 extends over 17 amino acids. Trimming removed 2 bases from V and 0 bases from J, with 11 bases in between. Germline V gene sequence: CDR1 LNHNV, CDR2 YYDKDF (reference sequence).

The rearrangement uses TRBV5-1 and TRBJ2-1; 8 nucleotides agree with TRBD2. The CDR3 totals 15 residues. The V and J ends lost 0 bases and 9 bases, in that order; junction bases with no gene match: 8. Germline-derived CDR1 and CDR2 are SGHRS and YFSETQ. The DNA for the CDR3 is TGCGCCAGCAGCTTGGCAGTCCCGGGAGGGCGTGAGCAGTTCTTC. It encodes CASSLAVPGGREQFF.

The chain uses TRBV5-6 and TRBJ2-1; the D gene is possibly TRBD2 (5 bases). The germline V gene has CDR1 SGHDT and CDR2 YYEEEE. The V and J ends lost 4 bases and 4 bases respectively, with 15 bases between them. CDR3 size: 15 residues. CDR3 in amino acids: CASSMGQSGYNEQFF. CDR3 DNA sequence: TGTGCCAGCAGCATGGGTCAATCGGGATACAATGAGCAGTTCTTC.

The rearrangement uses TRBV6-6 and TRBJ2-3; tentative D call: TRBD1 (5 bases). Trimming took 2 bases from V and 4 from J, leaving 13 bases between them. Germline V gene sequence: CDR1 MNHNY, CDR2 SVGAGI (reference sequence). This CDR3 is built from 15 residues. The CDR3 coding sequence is TGTGCCAGCAGTTACGGGCAGGGTAAGGCAGATACGCAGTATTTT. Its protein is CASSYGQGKADTQYF.

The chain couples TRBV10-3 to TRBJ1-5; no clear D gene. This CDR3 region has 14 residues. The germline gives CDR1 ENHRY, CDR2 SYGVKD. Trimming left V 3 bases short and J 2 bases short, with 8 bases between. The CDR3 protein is CAISDMQGNQPQHF. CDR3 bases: TGTGCCATCAGTGATATGCAGGGCAATCAGCCCCAGCATTTT.

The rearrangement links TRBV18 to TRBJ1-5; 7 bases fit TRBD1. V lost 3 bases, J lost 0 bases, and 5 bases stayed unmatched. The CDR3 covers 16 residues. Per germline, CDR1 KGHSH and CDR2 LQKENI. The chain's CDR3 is CASSPGTADSNQPQHF. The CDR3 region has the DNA TGTGCCAGCTCACCCGGGACAGCAGATAGCAATCAGCCCCAGCATTTT.

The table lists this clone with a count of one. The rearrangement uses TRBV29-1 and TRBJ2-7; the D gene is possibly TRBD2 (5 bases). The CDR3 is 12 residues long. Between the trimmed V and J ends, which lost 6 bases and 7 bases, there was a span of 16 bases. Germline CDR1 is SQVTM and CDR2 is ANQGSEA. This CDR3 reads CSVSPGYWEQYF. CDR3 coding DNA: TGCAGCGTCTCCCCGGGATATTGGGAGCAGTACTTC.

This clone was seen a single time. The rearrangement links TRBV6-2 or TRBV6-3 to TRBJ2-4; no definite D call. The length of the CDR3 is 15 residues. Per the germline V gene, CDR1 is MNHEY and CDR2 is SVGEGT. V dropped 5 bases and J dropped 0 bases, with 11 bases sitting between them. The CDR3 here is CASSQYNIAKNIQYF. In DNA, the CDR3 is TGTGCCAGCAGTCAGTACAACATAGCCAAAAACATTCAGTACTTC.

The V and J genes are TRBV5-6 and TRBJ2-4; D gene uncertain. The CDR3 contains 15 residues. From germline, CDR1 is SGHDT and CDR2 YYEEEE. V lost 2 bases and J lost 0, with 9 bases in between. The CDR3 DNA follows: TGTGCCAGCAGCTTTTACACCTTAGCCAAAAACATTCAGTACTTC. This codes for CASSFYTLAKNIQYF. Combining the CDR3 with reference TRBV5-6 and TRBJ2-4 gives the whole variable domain DAGVTQSPTHLIKTRGQQVTLRCSPKSGHDTVSWYQQALGQGPQFIFQYYEEEERQRGNFPDRFSGHQFPNYSSELNVNALLLGDSALYLCASSFYTLAKNIQYFGAGTRLSVL.

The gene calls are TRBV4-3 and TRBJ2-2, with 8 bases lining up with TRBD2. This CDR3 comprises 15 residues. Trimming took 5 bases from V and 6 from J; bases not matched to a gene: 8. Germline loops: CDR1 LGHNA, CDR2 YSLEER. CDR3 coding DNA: TGCGCCAGCAGCGCCTACGCTAGCGGGCCCGGGGAGCTGTTTTTT. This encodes CASSAYASGPGELFF.

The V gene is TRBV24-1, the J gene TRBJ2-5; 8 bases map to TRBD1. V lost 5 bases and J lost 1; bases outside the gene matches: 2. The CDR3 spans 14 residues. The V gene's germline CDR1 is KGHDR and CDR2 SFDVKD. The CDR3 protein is CATSGGTGQETQYF. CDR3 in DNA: TGTGCCACCAGTGGCGGGACAGGCCAAGAGACCCAGTACTTC.

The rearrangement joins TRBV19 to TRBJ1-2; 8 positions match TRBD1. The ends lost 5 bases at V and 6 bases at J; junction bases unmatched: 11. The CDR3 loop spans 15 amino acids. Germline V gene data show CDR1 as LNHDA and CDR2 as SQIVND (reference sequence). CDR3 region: CASSHQTGGVNGYTF. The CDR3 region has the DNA TGTGCCAGTAGTCACCAAACAGGGGGAGTAAATGGCTACACCTTC.

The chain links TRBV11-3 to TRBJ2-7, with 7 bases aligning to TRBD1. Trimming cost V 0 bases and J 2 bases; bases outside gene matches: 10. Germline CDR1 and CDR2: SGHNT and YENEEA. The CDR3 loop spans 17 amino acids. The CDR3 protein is CASSLESPRTGAYEQYF. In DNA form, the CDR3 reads TGTGCCAGCAGCTTAGAGTCGCCGAGAACAGGGGCCTACGAGCAGTACTTC.

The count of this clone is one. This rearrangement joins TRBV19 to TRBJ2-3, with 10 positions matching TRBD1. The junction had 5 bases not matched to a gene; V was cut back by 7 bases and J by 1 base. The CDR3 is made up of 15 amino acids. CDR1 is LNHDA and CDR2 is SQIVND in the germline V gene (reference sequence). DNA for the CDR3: TGTGCCAGTAATCCTGGACAGGGGGGCACAGATACGCAGTATTTT. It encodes CASNPGQGGTDTQYF.

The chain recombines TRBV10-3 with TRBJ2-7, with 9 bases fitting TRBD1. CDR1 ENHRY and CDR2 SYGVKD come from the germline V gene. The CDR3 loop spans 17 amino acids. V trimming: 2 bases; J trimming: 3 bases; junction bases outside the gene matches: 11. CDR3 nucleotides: TGTGCCATCAGTGAGGAGGGACAGGGCGGAGGTTACTACGAGCAGTACTTC. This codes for CAISEEGQGGGYYEQYF.

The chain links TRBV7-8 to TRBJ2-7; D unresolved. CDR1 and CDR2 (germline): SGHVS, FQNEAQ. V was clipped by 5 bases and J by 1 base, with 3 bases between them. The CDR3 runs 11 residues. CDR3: CASSPSYEQYF. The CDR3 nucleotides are TGTGCCAGCAGCCCGTCCTACGAGCAGTACTTC.

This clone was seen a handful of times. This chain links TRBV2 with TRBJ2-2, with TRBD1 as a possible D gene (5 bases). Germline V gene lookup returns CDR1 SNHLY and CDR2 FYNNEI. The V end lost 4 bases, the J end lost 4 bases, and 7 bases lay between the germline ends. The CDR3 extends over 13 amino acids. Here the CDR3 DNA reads TGTGCCAGCAGTGTCGACAGCACCGGGGAGCTGTTTTTT. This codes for CASSVDSTGELFF. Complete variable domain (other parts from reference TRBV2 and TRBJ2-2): EPEVTQTPSHQVTQMGQEVILRCVPISNHLYFYWYRQILGQKVEFLVSFYNNEISEKSEIFDDQFSVERPDGSNFTLKIRSTKLEDSAMYFCASSVDSTGELFFGEGSRLTVL.

CDR3 sequence: CASSLDRGATGELFF. The CDR3 nucleotides are TGTGCCAGCAGCCTGGACAGGGGCGCCACCGGGGAGCTGTTTTTT. The chain combines TRBV27 with TRBJ2-2; 9 positions match TRBD1. J gave up 4 bases and V 6 bases, and 6 bases lay outside the gene matches. The CDR3 spans 15 residues. Per germline, CDR1 MNHEY and CDR2 SMNVEV (reference sequence).

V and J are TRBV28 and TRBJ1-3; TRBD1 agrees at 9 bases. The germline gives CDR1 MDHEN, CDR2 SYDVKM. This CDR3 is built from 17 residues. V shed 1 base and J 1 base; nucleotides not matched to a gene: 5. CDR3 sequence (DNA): TGTGCCAGCAGTTTATTGGGGGACAGGGTATCTGGAAACACCATATATTTT. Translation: CASSLLGDRVSGNTIYF. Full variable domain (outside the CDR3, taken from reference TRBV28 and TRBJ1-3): DVKVTQSSRYLVKRTGEKVFLECVQDMDHENMFWYRQDPGLGLRLIYFSYDVKMKEKGDIPEGYSVSREKKERFSLILESASTNQTSMYLCASSLLGDRVSGNTIYFGEGSWLTVV.